This entry concerns a single T cell receptor beta chain. These data belong to a study of blood T cell repertoires in COVID-19. TCRdb keeps only in-frame clones here, not all; method: immunoSEQ multiplex PCR. The sample lists roughly 60,000 clones, 70% to 90% seen once, with about 3.8% in the top ten. Trimming took 8 bases from V and 6 from J; bases not matched to a gene: 2. The germline V gene has CDR1 SGHNT and CDR2 YENEEA. The CDR3 runs 13 residues. The chain combines TRBV11-3 with TRBJ2-2; 11 nucleotides agree with TRBD1. This TCR came from a human donor in a cohort sampled during active COVID-19. Sequencing was performed on peripheral blood. In DNA, the CDR3 is TGTGCCAGCCGGGACAGGGGGGCCGGGGAGCTGTTTTTT. Protein sequence: CASRDRGAGELFF. Full variable domain (outside the CDR3, taken from reference TRBV11-3 and TRBJ2-2): EAGVVQSPRYKIIEKKQPVAFWCNPISGHNTLYWYLQNLGQGPELLIRYENEEAVDDSQLPKDRFSAERLKGVDSTLKIQPAELGDSAVYLCASRDRGAGELFFGEGSRLTVL.